These 27 T cell receptor beta chains were all obtained from the same sample, sequenced in a study of T-cell memory formation after mild COVID-19. TCRdb analysed the 5' RACE reads with MiXCR anew, one entry per CDR3 protein. Among about 82,000 distinct CDR3 sequences, about 13% were seen once, and the ten largest hold around 41%. Sequenced input: PBMCs or a T cell subset sorted from them (not recorded which). The receptors here all came from a man aged 18 to 29 who had mild COVID-19 (a few samples of this study predate the infection). Cell type and time point are not known.

This clonotype was counted a single time. The chain has TRBV27 and TRBJ1-2; D is ambiguous. Trimming took 3 bases from V and 0 from J, leaving 5 bases between them. Germline CDR1 MNHEY, CDR2 SMNVEV (reference sequence). This CDR3 has 13 amino acids. The CDR3 loop is CASSFSPNYGYTF. In DNA form, the CDR3 reads TGTGCCAGCAGTTTCAGTCCTAACTATGGCTACACCTTC.

J is TRBJ2-1 and V is TRBV24-1, with D perhaps being TRBD1 or TRBD2 (5 bases each). V was shortened by 1 base and J by 9 bases, with 9 bases between the two germline ends. Germline V gives CDR1 KGHDR, CDR2 SFDVKD. CDR3 length: 13 residues. Here the CDR3 reads CATSDFGGSEQFF. The CDR3 nucleotides read TGTGCCACCAGTGATTTTGGGGGAAGTGAGCAGTTCTTC.

The V and J genes are TRBV5-1 and TRBJ2-3; 8 bases align to TRBD2. V shed 1 base, J shed 2 bases, and the junction held 9 bases outside the gene matches. Germline V gene data show CDR1 as SGHRS and CDR2 as YFSETQ. This CDR3 contains 17 residues. CDR3 region: CASSLPASGYFTDTQYF. The CDR3 DNA reads TGCGCCAGCAGCTTGCCAGCTAGCGGGTATTTCACAGATACGCAGTATTTT.

This clonotype was picked up a small number of times. The chain links TRBV11-2 to TRBJ2-7, with no clear D. Trimming removed 5 bases at V and 6 bases at J, with 14 bases between. Per germline, CDR1 SGHAT and CDR2 FQNNGV. CDR3 length: 13 residues. The CDR3 reads CASSPDGSGEQYF. CDR3 sequence (DNA): TGTGCCAGCAGCCCCGACGGGTCGGGCGAGCAGTACTTC.

This clonotype was seen many times. V and J are TRBV4-1 and TRBJ2-3; 13 nucleotides match TRBD2. Germline trimming cut 1 base from V and 6 bases from J; bases unmatched to any gene: 13. CDR3 length: 19 amino acids. The germline gives CDR1 MGHRA, CDR2 YSYEKL. The CDR3 here is CASSQGRTSGGAIWDTQYF. The DNA for the CDR3 is TGCGCCAGCAGCCAAGGCCGCACTAGCGGGGGGGCCATTTGGGATACGCAGTATTTT.

On this clonotype: A much larger clone differs by one base, so this may be a read error. V is TRBV27 and J is TRBJ1-1; D gene ambiguous. V was trimmed by 3 bases and J by 1 base, leaving 6 bases between them. Germline V gives CDR1 MNHEY, CDR2 SMNVEV (reference sequence). This CDR3 contains 13 residues. CDR3: CASSFSGNTEAFF. The CDR3 DNA sequence: TGTGCCAGCAGTTTCTCAGGGAACACTGAAGCTTTCTTT.

V is TRBV7-2 and J is TRBJ2-5, with 7 bases aligning to TRBD2. J was trimmed by 4 bases and V by 0 bases; bases with no gene match: 5. Germline V lookup: CDR1 SGHTA, CDR2 FQGNSA. The CDR3 runs 15 residues. CDR3 sequence: CASSLAWVAGETQYF. In nucleotides, the CDR3 is TGTGCCAGCAGCTTAGCTTGGGTAGCGGGAGAGACCCAGTACTTC.

This clonotype was picked up a small number of times. The gene calls are TRBV4-3 and TRBJ2-1, with D perhaps given as TRBD1 or TRBD2 (5 bases each). V lost 4 bases and J lost 4, with 11 bases in between. The germline gives CDR1 LGHNA, CDR2 YSLEER. The length of the CDR3 is 14 residues. In nucleotides, the CDR3 is TGCGCCAGCAGCCCCTCGGGGCAGTACAATGAGCAGTTCTTC. Amino acids: CASSPSGQYNEQFF.

The V and J genes are TRBV4-3 and TRBJ2-3, with unresolved D. Germline values: CDR1 LGHNA, CDR2 YSLEER. V lost 0 bases and J 3 bases, leaving 16 bases between the germline ends. The CDR3 covers 17 residues. CDR3 sequence reads: CASSQDLTTLQTDTQYF. CDR3 in DNA: TGCGCCAGCAGCCAAGACCTTACGACCCTCCAGACAGATACGCAGTATTTT.

The table lists this clonotype with many counts. The chain employs TRBV6-5 and TRBJ2-1; 8 bases line up with TRBD2. Per germline, CDR1 MNHEY and CDR2 SVGAGI. CDR3 length: 15 residues. V dropped 5 bases and J dropped 7; count of bases not matched to a gene: 10. For the CDR3, the DNA is TGTGCCAGCAGTCAAGGGACTAGTCGAGGGAATGAGCAGTTCTTC. Translated: CASSQGTSRGNEQFF.

The chain employs TRBV20-1 and TRBJ2-7, with D perhaps assigned TRBD1 or TRBD2 (5 bases each). V lost 5 bases, J lost 5 bases, and 16 bases lay in between. Germline assignment: CDR1 DFQATT and CDR2 SNEGSKA (reference sequence). The CDR3 totals 13 residues. DNA of the CDR3: TGCAGTGCTTTCCCCGAGGGGATACACGAGCAGTACTTC. As protein: CSAFPEGIHEQYF.

This clonotype came up a few times. The chain employs TRBV7-9 and TRBJ2-3, with a weak D call TRBD2 (6 bases). Germline assignment: CDR1 SEHNR and CDR2 FQNEAQ (reference sequence). V was cut by 3 bases and J by 11 bases, with 15 bases left in between. There are 13 residues in the CDR3. The DNA of the CDR3 is TGTGCCAGCAGCTTTGGGGCGGGACCAGAGCAGTATTTT. It specifies CASSFGAGPEQYF.

The rearrangement uses TRBV20-1 and TRBJ1-5, with 9 bases identical to TRBD1. CDR3 length equals 17 residues. CDR1 is DFQATT, CDR2 SNEGSKA, per germline (reference sequence). With V trimmed by 6 bases and J by 0 bases, 12 bases remained unmatched. Written as DNA, the CDR3 is TGCAGTGCAAAGACAGGGGGTAGGAAAGGTAGCAATCAGCCCCAGCATTTT. This encodes CSAKTGGRKGSNQPQHF.

V is TRBV28 and J is TRBJ2-1, with D unresolved. The CDR3 covers 10 residues. CDR1 is MDHEN, CDR2 SYDVKM, per germline. Deletions cut 2 bases from V and 9 bases from J, with 2 bases between. DNA of the CDR3: TGTGCCAGCAGTTTAGGTGAGCAGTTCTTC. Translating gives CASSLGEQFF. The full variable domain, its missing parts supplied by reference TRBV28 and TRBJ2-1, is DVKVTQSSRYLVKRTGEKVFLECVQDMDHENMFWYRQDPGLGLRLIYFSYDVKMKEKGDIPEGYSVSREKKERFSLILESASTNQTSMYLCASSLGEQFFGPGTRLTVL.

This clonotype was counted a few times. The rearrangement links TRBV6-5 to TRBJ2-5; 8 bases are a match to TRBD2. Germline lookup yields CDR1 MNHEY and CDR2 SVGAGI. V lost 7 bases to trimming and J lost 2 bases; unmatched junction nucleotides: 9. The CDR3 is 15 amino acids. CDR3 bases: TGTGCCAGCATACCCAGCGGGGGAAGTCAAGAGACCCAGTACTTC. This codes for CASIPSGGSQETQYF.

This clonotype was counted between two and nine times. The chain employs TRBV2 and TRBJ1-4; D not certain. The V end lost 8 bases, the J end lost 8 bases, and 18 bases lay between the germline ends. Per germline, CDR1 SNHLY and CDR2 FYNNEI. The CDR3 totals 14 residues. The CDR3 region has the DNA TGTGCCAGCTATTCCCCCACCACATCCGAAAAACTGTTTTTT. It specifies CASYSPTTSEKLFF.

This clonotype was seen repeatedly, ten times or more. The V gene is TRBV4-1, the J gene TRBJ2-2, with 7 bases aligning to TRBD2. CDR1 is MGHRA, CDR2 YSYEKL, per germline. J was trimmed by 5 bases and V by 4 bases; bases with no gene match: 10. This CDR3 is 16 amino acids long. The CDR3 DNA sequence: TGCGCCAGCAGCCTCCTCGGAAGGGAGGGAACCGGGGAGCTGTTTTTT. It codes for CASSLLGREGTGELFF.

V gene TRBV5-1 combines with J gene TRBJ2-3; 9 nucleotides match TRBD2. CDR1 SGHRS and CDR2 YFSETQ come from the germline V gene. The CDR3 spans 17 residues. Unmatched junction bases numbered 6, after V lost 1 base and J lost 0 bases. Here the CDR3 DNA reads TGCGCCAGCAGCTTGTCGCTAGCGGGGATGAGCACAGATACGCAGTATTTT. Its translation is CASSLSLAGMSTDTQYF. The full variable domain, with the rest looked up from reference TRBV5-1 and TRBJ2-3, is KAGVTQTPRYLIKTRGQQVTLSCSPISGHRSVSWYQQTPGQGLQFLFEYFSETQRNKGNFPGRFSGRQFSNSRSEMNVSTLELGDSALYLCASSLSLAGMSTDTQYFGPGTRLTVL.

This clonotype was found many times. This rearrangement joins TRBV20-1 to TRBJ2-7; the D is unclear. The CDR3 runs 14 residues. V lost 6 bases to trimming and J lost 0 bases, with 15 bases between them. CDR1 is DFQATT, CDR2 SNEGSKA, per germline (reference sequence). The CDR3 bases are TGCAGTGCCAGCGCACATCCGACCTCCTACGAGCAGTACGTC. Encoded protein: CSASAHPTSYEQYV.

There are a few counts of this clonotype. The rearrangement links TRBV6-5 to TRBJ2-1; 7 nucleotides match TRBD2. V was clipped by 3 bases and J by 7 bases; unmatched bases: 18. Germline V gene lookup returns CDR1 MNHEY and CDR2 SVGAGI. CDR3 length: 18 amino acids. CDR3 nucleotides: TGTGCCAGCAGTTATCATGGGGGGATCTCTAGCGGCAGTAATGAGCAGTTCTTC. It specifies CASSYHGGISSGSNEQFF.

This clonotype has a handful of counts. This chain connects TRBV27 to TRBJ2-7; a possible D gene is TRBD1 (6 bases). The CDR3 consists of 12 residues. The germline V gene encodes CDR1 MNHEY and CDR2 SMNVEV (reference sequence). V was trimmed by 6 bases and J by 6 bases, leaving 12 bases between them. The DNA of the CDR3 is TGTGCCAGCAGCACAGGGAACGGCGAGCAGTACGTC. Amino acid sequence: CASSTGNGEQYV.

This clonotype has ten or more counts. This chain joins TRBV24-1 and TRBJ2-3, with D possibly being TRBD2 (5 bases). Trimming left V 3 bases short and J 1 base short, with 13 bases between. Germline V gene data show CDR1 as KGHDR and CDR2 as SFDVKD. The CDR3 has 16 amino acids. The CDR3 sequence is CATSDPGREGTDTQYF. The CDR3 coding sequence is TGTGCCACCAGTGATCCGGGGAGAGAGGGCACAGATACGCAGTATTTT.

In its sample, this clonotype was seen a few times. The chain links TRBV3-1 to TRBJ1-1; possible D gene TRBD1, 5 bases. The germline V gene has CDR1 LGHDT and CDR2 YNNKEL (reference sequence). There are 14 residues in the CDR3. Trimming removed 5 bases from V and 4 bases from J, with 14 bases in between. This chain's CDR3 is CASSVPGLGTEAFF. The CDR3 DNA follows: TGTGCCAGCAGCGTTCCGGGGCTAGGCACTGAAGCTTTCTTT.

This clonotype was seen a few times. This chain connects TRBV4-1 to TRBJ2-2, with D possibly being TRBD2 (5 bases). Germline V gene data show CDR1 as MGHRA and CDR2 as YSYEKL. The CDR3 covers 13 residues. V shed 1 base and J shed 6 bases, with 6 bases lying between them. The CDR3 bases are TGCGCCAGCAGCCAAGTCGGGGCCGGGGAGCTGTTTTTT. Protein: CASSQVGAGELFF.

The sample holds a few counts of this clonotype. This sequence joins TRBV4-1 and TRBJ2-1; TRBD1 matches 9 bases. This CDR3 has 15 amino acids. After removal of 5 bases from V and 1 base from J, the junction contained 3 bases not matched to a gene. The germline gives CDR1 MGHRA, CDR2 YSYEKL. The CDR3 reads CASSAGQGSYNEQFF. For the CDR3, the DNA is TGCGCCAGCAGCGCGGGACAGGGTTCCTACAATGAGCAGTTCTTC.

This clonotype has more than one count but fewer than ten. This chain uses TRBV7-9 with TRBJ1-1; D is uncertain. The CDR3 extends over 14 amino acids. Germline V gene lookup returns CDR1 SEHNR and CDR2 FQNEAQ (reference sequence). The V and J ends lost 3 bases and 3 bases respectively, with 11 bases between them. CDR3 nucleotide sequence: TGTGCCAGCAGCTTGGTGCTGACGGACACTGAAGCTTTCTTT. It translates to CASSLVLTDTEAFF.

The rearrangement joins TRBV9 to TRBJ2-3, with D unresolved. Germline V gene sequence: CDR1 SGDLS, CDR2 YYNGEE. V was pared by 0 bases and J by 2 bases, with 13 bases between. This CDR3 is built from 16 residues. The chain's CDR3 is CASSVDYPGTTDTQYF. CDR3 coding DNA: TGTGCCAGCAGCGTAGACTATCCAGGAACCACAGATACGCAGTATTTT.